The sequence of this T cell receptor (beta chain) was determined in a study of early T cells in non-severe SARS-CoV-2 infection. Across the study: Bulk RNA isolated from unsorted whole blood underwent sequencing; chains were not paired.

The germline V gene has CDR1 SQVTM and CDR2 ANQGSEA. Unmatched junction bases numbered 13, after V lost 7 bases and J lost 4 bases. There are 15 residues in the CDR3. Individual cDNA molecules were tagged with unique molecular identifiers, the study reported. TCRdb passed the 5' RACE reads through MiXCR, listing each CDR3 protein once. Here the sample spans tens of thousands of distinct CDR3 sequences, 3.5% to 5% being singletons. The sample holds many counts of this clonotype. The rearrangement links TRBV29-1 to TRBJ2-4; the match to TRBD1 covers 7 bases. The origin of this receptor is an adult who was a healthcare worker with PCR-confirmed SARS-CoV-2 infection or an uninfected control (not recorded which). Sequencing was done on a sample of whole blood. CDR3 nucleotides: TGCAGCGCGATCTATTCCGGGACAGCGAAAAACATTCAGTACTTC. This sequence encodes CSAIYSGTAKNIQYF.